The entry below gives a single T cell receptor (beta chain) sequence along with its context. Its antigen remains unidentified. Method: immunoSEQ multiplex PCR; TCRdb's copy keeps in-frame clones and lacks some. The data show roughly 100,000 clones, 93% seen once. The record originates from a study of graft-versus-host responses after intestinal transplantation. V lost 3 bases to trimming and J lost 4 bases, with 21 bases between them. CDR1 is LNHDA, CDR2 SQIVND, per germline (reference sequence). There are 17 residues in the CDR3. Sample: unstimulated CD8+ T cells sorted from spleen or lymph node cells, taken before intestinal transplant. The sequence was obtained from a human donor who received an intestinal transplant. V and J are TRBV19 and TRBJ1-2; D ambiguous. As DNA, the CDR3 is TGTGCCAGTAGTATCTTCAACTCCCATACGTGGGCCTATGGCTACACCTTC. Protein product: CASSIFNSHTWAYGYTF.